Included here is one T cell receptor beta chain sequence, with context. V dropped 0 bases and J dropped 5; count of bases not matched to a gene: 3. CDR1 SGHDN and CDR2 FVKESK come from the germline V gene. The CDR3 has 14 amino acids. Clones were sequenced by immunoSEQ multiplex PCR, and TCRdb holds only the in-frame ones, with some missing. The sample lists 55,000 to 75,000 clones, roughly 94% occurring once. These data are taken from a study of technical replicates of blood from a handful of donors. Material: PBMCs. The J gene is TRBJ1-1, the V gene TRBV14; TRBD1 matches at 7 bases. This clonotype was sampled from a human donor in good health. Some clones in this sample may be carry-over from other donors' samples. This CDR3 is CASSQDQGVTEAFF. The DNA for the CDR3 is TGTGCCAGCAGCCAAGATCAGGGGGTTACTGAAGCTTTCTTT.